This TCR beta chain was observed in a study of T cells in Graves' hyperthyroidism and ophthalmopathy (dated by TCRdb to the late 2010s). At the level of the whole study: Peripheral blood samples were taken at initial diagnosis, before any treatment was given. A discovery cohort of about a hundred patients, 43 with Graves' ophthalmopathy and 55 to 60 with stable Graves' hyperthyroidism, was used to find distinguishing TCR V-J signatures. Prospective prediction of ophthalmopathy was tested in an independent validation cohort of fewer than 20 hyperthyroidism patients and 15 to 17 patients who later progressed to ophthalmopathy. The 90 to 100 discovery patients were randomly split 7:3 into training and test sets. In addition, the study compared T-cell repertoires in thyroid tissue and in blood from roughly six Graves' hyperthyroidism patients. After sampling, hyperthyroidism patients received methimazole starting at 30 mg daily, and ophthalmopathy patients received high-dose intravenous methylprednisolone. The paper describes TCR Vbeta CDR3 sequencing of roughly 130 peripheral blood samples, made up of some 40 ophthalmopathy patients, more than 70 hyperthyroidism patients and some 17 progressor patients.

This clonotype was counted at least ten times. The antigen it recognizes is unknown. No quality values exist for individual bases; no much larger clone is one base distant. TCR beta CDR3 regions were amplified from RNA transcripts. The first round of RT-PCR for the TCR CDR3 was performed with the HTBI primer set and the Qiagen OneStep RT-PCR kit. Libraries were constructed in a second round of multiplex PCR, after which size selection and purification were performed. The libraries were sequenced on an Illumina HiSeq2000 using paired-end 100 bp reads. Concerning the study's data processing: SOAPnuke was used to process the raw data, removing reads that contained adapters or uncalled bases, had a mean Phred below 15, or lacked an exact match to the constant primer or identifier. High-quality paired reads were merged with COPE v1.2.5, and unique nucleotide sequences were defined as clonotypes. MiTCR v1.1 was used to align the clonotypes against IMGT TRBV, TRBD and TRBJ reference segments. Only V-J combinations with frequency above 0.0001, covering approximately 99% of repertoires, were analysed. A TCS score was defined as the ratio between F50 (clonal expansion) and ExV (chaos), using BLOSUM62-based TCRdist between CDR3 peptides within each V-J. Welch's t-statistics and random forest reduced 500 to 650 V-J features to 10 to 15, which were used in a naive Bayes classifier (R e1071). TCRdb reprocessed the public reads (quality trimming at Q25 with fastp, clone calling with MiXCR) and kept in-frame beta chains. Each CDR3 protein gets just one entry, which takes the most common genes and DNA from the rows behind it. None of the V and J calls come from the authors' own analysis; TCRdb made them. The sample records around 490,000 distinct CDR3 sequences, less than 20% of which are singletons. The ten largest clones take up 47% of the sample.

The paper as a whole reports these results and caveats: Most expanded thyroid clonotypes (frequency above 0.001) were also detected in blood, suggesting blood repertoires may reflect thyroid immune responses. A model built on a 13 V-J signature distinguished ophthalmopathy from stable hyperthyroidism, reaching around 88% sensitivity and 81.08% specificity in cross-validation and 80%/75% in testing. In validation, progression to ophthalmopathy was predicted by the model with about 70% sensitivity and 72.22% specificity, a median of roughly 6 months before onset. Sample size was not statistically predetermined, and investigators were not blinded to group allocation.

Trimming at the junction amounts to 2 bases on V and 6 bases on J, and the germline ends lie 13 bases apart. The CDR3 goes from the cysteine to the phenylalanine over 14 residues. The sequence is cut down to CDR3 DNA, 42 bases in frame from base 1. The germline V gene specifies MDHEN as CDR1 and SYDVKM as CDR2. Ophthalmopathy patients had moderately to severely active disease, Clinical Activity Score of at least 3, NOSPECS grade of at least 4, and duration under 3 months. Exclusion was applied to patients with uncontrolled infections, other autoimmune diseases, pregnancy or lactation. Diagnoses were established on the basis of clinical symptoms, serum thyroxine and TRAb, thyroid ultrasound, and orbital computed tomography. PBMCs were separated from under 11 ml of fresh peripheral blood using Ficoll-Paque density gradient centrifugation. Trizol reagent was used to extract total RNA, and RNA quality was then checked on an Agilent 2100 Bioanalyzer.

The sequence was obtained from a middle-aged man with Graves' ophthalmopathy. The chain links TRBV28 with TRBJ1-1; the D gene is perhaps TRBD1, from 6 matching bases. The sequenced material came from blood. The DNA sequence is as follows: TGTGCCAGCAGTTTAGGGGGCCCGGGCTCTGAAGCTTTCTTT. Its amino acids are CASSLGGPGSEAFF. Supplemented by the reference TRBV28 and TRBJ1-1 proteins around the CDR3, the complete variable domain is DVKVTQSSRYLVKRTGEKVFLECVQDMDHENMFWYRQDPGLGLRLIYFSYDVKMKEKGDIPEGYSVSREKKERFSLILESASTNQTSMYLCASSLGGPGSEAFFGQGTRLTVV.